This T cell receptor (beta chain) is drawn from a study of blood T cell repertoires in COVID-19. About the study: Collection of acute and convalescent COVID-19 samples took place in the United States, Italy and Spain.

CDR1 SGHRS and CDR2 YFSETQ come from the germline V gene. The CDR3 totals 14 residues. J was trimmed by 6 bases and V by 4 bases; bases with no gene match: 7. Original handling: It was from reference gene primer amplification that nucleated cell counts were estimated. Measured with immunoSEQ multiplex PCR; TCRdb has only the in-frame clones, and not every one. V and J calls and clone size are given by that table; D and trimming were obtained from the DNA. Of some 250,000 clones listed, around 86% are singletons. This TCR was sampled from a woman aged 30 to 39 who had recovered from COVID-19. The sequencing sample was made of peripheral blood. This chain joins TRBV5-1 and TRBJ1-2; 9 positions match TRBD1. The CDR3 spells CASSGTGQGNGYTF. In nucleotides, the CDR3 is TGCGCCAGCAGCGGAACGGGACAGGGAAATGGCTACACCTTC.